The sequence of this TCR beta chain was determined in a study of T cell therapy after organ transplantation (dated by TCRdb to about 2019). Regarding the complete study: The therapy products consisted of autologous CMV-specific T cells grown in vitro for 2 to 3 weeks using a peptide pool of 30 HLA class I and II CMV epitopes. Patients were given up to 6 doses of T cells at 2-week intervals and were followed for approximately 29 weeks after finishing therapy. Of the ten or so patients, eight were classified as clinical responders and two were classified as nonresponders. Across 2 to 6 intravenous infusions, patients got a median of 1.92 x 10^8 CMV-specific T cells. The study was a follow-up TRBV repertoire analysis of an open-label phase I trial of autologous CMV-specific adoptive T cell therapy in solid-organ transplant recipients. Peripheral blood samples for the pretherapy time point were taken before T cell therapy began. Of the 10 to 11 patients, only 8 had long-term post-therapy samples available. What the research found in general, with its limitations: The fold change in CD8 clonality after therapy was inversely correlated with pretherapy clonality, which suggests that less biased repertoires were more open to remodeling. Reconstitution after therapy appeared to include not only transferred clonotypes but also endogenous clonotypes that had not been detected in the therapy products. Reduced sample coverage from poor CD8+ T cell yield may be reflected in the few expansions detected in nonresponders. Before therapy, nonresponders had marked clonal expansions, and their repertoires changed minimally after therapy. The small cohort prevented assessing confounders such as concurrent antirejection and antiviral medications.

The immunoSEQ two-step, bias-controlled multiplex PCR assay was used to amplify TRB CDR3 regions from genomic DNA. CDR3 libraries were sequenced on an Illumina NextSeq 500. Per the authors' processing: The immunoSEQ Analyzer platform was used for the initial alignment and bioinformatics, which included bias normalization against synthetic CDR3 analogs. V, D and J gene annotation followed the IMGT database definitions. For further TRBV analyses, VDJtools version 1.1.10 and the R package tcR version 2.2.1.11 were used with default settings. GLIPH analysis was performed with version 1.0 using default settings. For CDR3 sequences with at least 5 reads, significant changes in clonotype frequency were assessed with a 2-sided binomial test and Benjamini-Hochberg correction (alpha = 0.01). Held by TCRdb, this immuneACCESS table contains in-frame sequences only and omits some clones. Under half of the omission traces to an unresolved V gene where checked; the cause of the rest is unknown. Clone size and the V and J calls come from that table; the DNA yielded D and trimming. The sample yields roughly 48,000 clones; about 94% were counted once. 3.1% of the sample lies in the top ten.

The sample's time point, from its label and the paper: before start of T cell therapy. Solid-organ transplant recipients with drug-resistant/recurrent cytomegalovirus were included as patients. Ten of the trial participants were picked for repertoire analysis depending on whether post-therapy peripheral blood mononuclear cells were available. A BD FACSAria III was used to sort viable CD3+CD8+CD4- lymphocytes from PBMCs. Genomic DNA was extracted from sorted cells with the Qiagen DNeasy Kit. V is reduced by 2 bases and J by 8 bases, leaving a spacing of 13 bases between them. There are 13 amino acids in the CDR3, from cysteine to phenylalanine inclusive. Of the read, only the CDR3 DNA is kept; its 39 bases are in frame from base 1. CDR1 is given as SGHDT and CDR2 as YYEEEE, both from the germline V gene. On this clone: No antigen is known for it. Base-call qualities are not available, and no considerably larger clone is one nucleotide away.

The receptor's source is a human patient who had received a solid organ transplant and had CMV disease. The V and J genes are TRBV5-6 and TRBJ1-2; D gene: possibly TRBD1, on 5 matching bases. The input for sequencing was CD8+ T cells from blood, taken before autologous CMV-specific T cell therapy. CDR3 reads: CASSFGGAAGYTF. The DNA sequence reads TGTGCCAGCAGCTTTGGTGGGGCGGCCGGCTACACCTTC.